This record concerns one TCR beta chain sequence. As yet, its antigen is unknown. The data derive from a study of monozygotic twins with inflammatory bowel disease. Broader study findings: Variability may have been added to patient repertoires by differing immunosuppressive treatments. Healthy co-twins had higher TCRbeta inverse Simpson diversity than their IBD twins.

For each CDR3 protein, TCRdb gives one entry from its re-call of the 5' RACE reads, without DNA. The table gives about 160,000 distinct CDR3 sequences; the top ten clones make up roughly 2.4% of it. This CDR3 is built from 15 residues. Per the germline V gene, CDR1 is SGHNT and CDR2 is YENEEA. The source material was blood. The receptor was isolated from a human donor with ulcerative colitis or Crohn's disease, or a healthy co-twin of an affected twin (not recorded which). The V call is TRBV11-3, the J call TRBJ2-1. The CDR3 loop is CASSLGQTPYNEQFF.